A single sample is the source of the 18 T cell receptor beta chains below, sequenced in a study of PD-1 blockade in mismatch repair-deficient tumors. Only in-frame clones appear in the TCRdb table, and some are missing; sequencing was by immunoSEQ multiplex PCR. The sample holds 120,000 or so clones, 85% to 90% seen once. The starting material was peripheral blood, obtained 44 weeks after starting pembrolizumab. The receptors derive from an adult with mismatch repair-deficient cancer.

This chain uses TRBV2 with TRBJ2-4; no clear D gene. The V gene's germline CDR1 is SNHLY and CDR2 FYNNEI. V was pared by 8 bases and J by 8 bases, with 10 bases between. CDR3 length: 11 amino acids. The CDR3 DNA follows: TGTGCCAGCGCCATTGGGGACATTCAGTACTTC. This codes for CASAIGDIQYF.

This sequence joins TRBV4-2 and TRBJ2-7; D might be TRBD1 (6 bases). The CDR3 sequence is 15 residues long. From germline, CDR1 is LGHNA and CDR2 YNFKEQ. Trimming took 0 bases from V and 2 from J, leaving 11 bases between them. The CDR3 reads CASSQDQGGPYEQYF. CDR3 DNA: TGTGCCAGCAGCCAAGATCAAGGGGGACCCTACGAGCAGTACTTC.

V is TRBV10-3 and J is TRBJ1-2; D not resolved. The CDR3 spans 14 residues. Germline lookup yields CDR1 ENHRY and CDR2 SYGVKD. Trimming removed 8 bases from V and 1 base from J, with 14 bases in between. CDR3 DNA sequence: TGTGCCATCTGGAGCACAGAGATTAACTATGGCTACACCTTC. Its translation: CAIWSTEINYGYTF.

The chain is built from TRBV6-1 and TRBJ2-1; 7 bases agree with TRBD1. The V and J ends lost 6 bases and 6 bases, in that order; junction bases with no gene match: 2. The CDR3 length is 12 residues. Germline CDR1 MNHNS, CDR2 SASEGT. The CDR3 spells CASSRDSNEQFF. The CDR3 DNA sequence: TGTGCCAGCAGCAGGGACAGCAATGAGCAGTTCTTC.

This rearrangement joins TRBV11-1 to TRBJ2-2, with TRBD1 as a possible D gene (5 bases). Germline lookup yields CDR1 SGHAT and CDR2 FQDESV (reference sequence). V was clipped by 0 bases and J by 6 bases, with 11 bases between them. This CDR3 spans 15 amino acids. CDR3 in amino acids: CASSLAGPFAGELFF. CDR3 sequence (DNA): TGTGCCAGCAGCTTAGCGGGGCCTTTTGCCGGGGAGCTGTTTTTT.

The chain joins TRBV23-1 to TRBJ2-3; D gene unclear. TRBV23-1 is assigned to the ORF class and has an uncertain function. Trimming pared 1 base from V and 0 bases from J, leaving 11 bases between. The CDR3 contains 16 residues. CDR3 sequence (DNA): TGCGCCAGCAGTCAATTCACGGCTACTAGCACAGATACGCAGTATTTT. Protein: CASSQFTATSTDTQYF.

CDR3 sequence: CASSSAILNSYEQYF. The CDR3 nucleotides are TGCGCCAGCAGCTCGGCCATACTAAACTCCTACGAGCAGTACTTC. The rearrangement joins TRBV4-1 to TRBJ2-7, with D unresolved. This CDR3 region has 15 residues. Germline V CDR1 and CDR2: MGHRA, YSYEKL. Trimming shortened V by 5 bases and J by 0 bases, and 14 bases separated the two germline ends.

The CDR3, as DNA: TGCGCCAGCAGCTTGCGTGGCGCCTACGAGCAGTACTTC. The encoded protein is CASSLRGAYEQYF. This chain uses TRBV5-1 with TRBJ2-7; D call uncertain. V dropped 1 base and J dropped 2 bases, with 7 bases sitting between them. This CDR3 contains 13 residues. The germline gives CDR1 SGHRS, CDR2 YFSETQ.

V usage is TRBV4-1 and J usage is TRBJ2-7; 7 bases align to TRBD1. Germline CDR1 is MGHRA and CDR2 is YSYEKL. V was clipped by 4 bases and J by 2 bases; unmatched bases: 11. The CDR3 runs 16 residues. CDR3 loop: CASSPRETGAPYEQYF. CDR3 in DNA: TGCGCCAGCAGCCCAAGAGAAACAGGGGCTCCCTACGAGCAGTACTTC.

V is TRBV4-3 and J is TRBJ2-2; TRBD1 agrees at 7 bases. V dropped 0 bases and J dropped 5; count of bases not matched to a gene: 3. CDR1 and CDR2 (germline): LGHNA, YSLEER. This CDR3 is 15 amino acids long. DNA of the CDR3: TGCGCCAGCAGCCAAGAAGGGGGCAGGACCGGGGAGCTGTTTTTT. It encodes CASSQEGGRTGELFF.

The chain combines TRBV4-1 with TRBJ2-1; D is unclear. The CDR3 covers 16 residues. V lost 0 bases and J lost 0, with 9 bases in between. CDR1 is MGHRA and CDR2 is YSYEKL in the germline V gene. CDR3 residues: CASSQEVARSYNEQFF. CDR3 sequence (DNA): TGCGCCAGCAGCCAAGAAGTAGCCCGCTCCTACAATGAGCAGTTCTTC.

The chain employs TRBV7-2 and TRBJ2-1, with D possibly being TRBD1 (6 bases). CDR1 is SGHTA and CDR2 is FQGNSA in the germline V gene. Trimming stripped 5 bases from V and 3 bases from J, with 14 bases between. This CDR3 has 15 residues. CDR3 residues: CASSLNRGGYNEQFF. CDR3 sequence (DNA): TGTGCCAGCAGCCTCAATAGAGGGGGCTACAATGAGCAGTTCTTC.

This clone was recorded only once. The CDR3 reads CAITGLAGGNEQFF. DNA for the CDR3: TGTGCCATAACGGGACTAGCGGGAGGAAATGAGCAGTTCTTC. The chain is built from TRBV10-3 and TRBJ2-1; TRBD2 matches 15 bases. Per the germline V gene, CDR1 is ENHRY and CDR2 is SYGVKD. CDR3 length: 14 amino acids. V shed 9 bases and J 7 bases; nucleotides not matched to a gene: 4.

The chain carries TRBV5-1 and TRBJ2-1; D tentatively fits TRBD1 or TRBD2 (5 bases each). From germline, CDR1 is SGHRS and CDR2 YFSETQ. V was trimmed by 3 bases and J by 6 bases, leaving 7 bases between them. The CDR3 covers 12 residues. CDR3 coding DNA: TGCGCCAGCAGCTATGGGGGCAATGAGCAGTTCTTC. This translates into CASSYGGNEQFF.

The chain has TRBV6-6 and TRBJ2-2; TRBD2 agrees at 14 bases. CDR1 MNHNY and CDR2 SVGAGI come from the germline V gene (reference sequence). CDR3 length: 16 residues. V gave up 5 bases and J gave up 6 bases; unmatched junction bases: 5. CDR3 coding DNA: TGTGCCAGCAGTGGGGGACTAGCGGGAGCGTCCGGGGAGCTGTTTTTT. Translated: CASSGGLAGASGELFF.

The chain combines TRBV6-1 with TRBJ2-3; possible D gene TRBD1, 5 bases. Germline assignment: CDR1 MNHNS and CDR2 SASEGT. The CDR3 runs 13 residues. The V end was cut by 7 bases, the J end by 2 bases, with 10 bases between. CDR3 DNA: TGTGCCAGCAATTTAGGGGTCACAGATACGCAGTATTTT. This translates into CASNLGVTDTQYF.

The chain recombines TRBV4-1 with TRBJ1-1; no clear D. The CDR3 is 15 residues long. Per germline, CDR1 MGHRA and CDR2 YSYEKL. Trimming removed 2 bases from V and 2 bases from J, with 12 bases in between. For the CDR3, the DNA is TGCGCCAGCAGCCAAACTTTTCCAGAAAACACTGAAGCTTTCTTT. Its translation: CASSQTFPENTEAFF.

The rearrangement links TRBV29-1 to TRBJ1-1, with D possibly matching TRBD1 (5 bases). The V end lost 5 bases, the J end lost 2 bases, and 15 bases lay between the germline ends. CDR3 length: 14 residues. CDR1 and CDR2 (germline): SQVTM, ANQGSEA. CDR3: CSVNEGSSNTEAFF. The CDR3 nucleotides read TGCAGCGTTAATGAGGGGTCGAGCAACACTGAAGCTTTCTTT. Full variable domain (outside the CDR3, taken from reference TRBV29-1 and TRBJ1-1): SAVISQKPSRDICQRGTSLTIQCQVDSQVTMMFWYRQQPGQSLTLIATANQGSEATYESGFVIDKFPISRPNLTFSTLTVSNMSPEDSSIYLCSVNEGSSNTEAFFGQGTRLTVV.